The 27 T cell receptor beta chains below were found in one sample sequenced in a study of blood T cell repertoires in COVID-19. Using immunoSEQ multiplex PCR, the repertoire was profiled, and TCRdb retains in-frame clones only, with some absent. This repertoire shows roughly 160,000 clones, 90% to 95% found once; its top ten account for 0.53%. Sequencing input: peripheral blood. The receptors were sampled from a man aged 50-59 years with acute or convalescent COVID-19.

CDR3 DNA: TGTGCCACCGACGGGGGGGCAGCGGATGAGCAGTTCTTC. It encodes CATDGGAADEQFF. The chain is built from TRBV28 and TRBJ2-1, with 8 bases fitting TRBD2. CDR3 length: 13 amino acids. Losses at the gene ends were 10 bases for V and 8 bases for J; bases not matched to a gene: 10. Germline V gene data show CDR1 as MDHEN and CDR2 as SYDVKM. The complete variable domain, with remaining parts taken from reference TRBV28 and TRBJ2-1, reads DVKVTQSSRYLVKRTGEKVFLECVQDMDHENMFWYRQDPGLGLRLIYFSYDVKMKEKGDIPEGYSVSREKKERFSLILESASTNQTSMYLCATDGGAADEQFFGPGTRLTVL.

This CDR3 reads CASSLGSTYNSPLHF. CDR3 coding DNA: TGCGCCAGCAGCTTGGGGAGCACCTATAATTCACCCCTCCACTTT. The chain combines TRBV5-1 with TRBJ1-6; D uncertain. Germline V gene lookup returns CDR1 SGHRS and CDR2 YFSETQ. Trimming cost V 0 bases and J 2 bases, with 6 bases left between them. The CDR3 loop spans 15 amino acids.

CDR3 amino acids: CASSLADSHSYNEQFF. In DNA form, the CDR3 reads TGCGCCAGCAGCTTGGCCGACAGCCACTCCTACAATGAGCAGTTCTTC. This rearrangement joins TRBV5-1 to TRBJ2-1; a weak D match, TRBD1 (5 bases). Germline V gene data show CDR1 as SGHRS and CDR2 as YFSETQ. V gave up 0 bases and J gave up 0 bases, with 10 bases separating them. CDR3 length: 16 amino acids.

This chain links TRBV19 with TRBJ2-5; TRBD2 aligns across 12 bases. The V and J ends lost 8 bases and 7 bases, in that order; junction bases with no gene match: 20. From germline, CDR1 is LNHDA and CDR2 SQIVND (reference sequence). The CDR3 has 18 residues. The DNA for the CDR3 is TGTGCCAGTGCGAAATCGACTAGCGGGGGCCGCACAAGAGGGACCCAGTACTTC. Protein: CASAKSTSGGRTRGTQYF.

The chain couples TRBV3-1 (or the pseudogene TRBV3-2) to TRBJ2-1, with 9 positions matching TRBD2. CDR3 length equals 14 residues. CDR1 is LGHDT and CDR2 is YNNKEL in the germline V gene (reference sequence). The ends lost 6 bases at V and 7 bases at J; junction bases unmatched: 7. The CDR3 DNA sequence: TGTGCCAGCAGTCCCGGGACTAGCTTTAATGAGCAGTTCTTC. Translating it yields CASSPGTSFNEQFF.

The chain recombines TRBV12-3 or TRBV12-4 with TRBJ1-2; no firm D call. With 5 bases removed from V and 2 bases from J, the gap between germline ends came to 9 bases. This CDR3 spans 13 amino acids. The CDR3 DNA is TGTGCCAGCAGTGCGCACGGGAACTATGGCTACACCTTC. Encoded protein: CASSAHGNYGYTF.

CDR3 residues: CASKTALVDTQYF. CDR3 nucleotide sequence: TGTGCCAGCAAGACTGCTCTGGTCGATACGCAGTATTTT. This rearrangement joins TRBV28 to TRBJ2-3; D is uncertain. The V gene lost 7 bases and the J gene lost 6 bases, with 14 bases spanning the gap. This CDR3 has 13 amino acids. Germline V gene lookup returns CDR1 MDHEN and CDR2 SYDVKM.

The chain employs TRBV27 and TRBJ2-1; D uncertain. The CDR3 runs 13 residues. The germline V gene encodes CDR1 MNHEY and CDR2 SMNVEV (reference sequence). Deletions cut 2 bases from V and 7 bases from J, with 9 bases between. This CDR3 is CASSLLGGNEQFF. The CDR3 region has the DNA TGTGCCAGCAGTTTACTAGGTGGGAATGAGCAGTTCTTC.

This clone was counted a single time. V and J are TRBV28 and TRBJ2-3, with 14 bases lining up with TRBD2. This CDR3 has 17 amino acids. The trim removed 4 bases at V and 1 base at J, leaving 4 bases unmatched. Germline V CDR1 and CDR2: MDHEN, SYDVKM. For the CDR3, the DNA is TGTGCCAGCAGTTGGGGACTAGCGGGAGCCGGCACAGATACGCAGTATTTT. It is translated as CASSWGLAGAGTDTQYF.

The chain employs TRBV24-1 and TRBJ1-5, with 7 nucleotides matching TRBD1. Germline CDR1 reads KGHDR; CDR2 reads SFDVKD. CDR3 length: 16 residues. V shed 3 bases, J shed 0 bases, and the junction held 4 bases outside the gene matches. The DNA of the CDR3 is TGTGCCACCAGTGATGGGGGGACAGCTAGCAATCAGCCCCAGCATTTT. Protein sequence: CATSDGGTASNQPQHF.

The chain couples TRBV18 to TRBJ1-5; 8 bases agree with TRBD1. The V gene's germline CDR1 is KGHSH and CDR2 LQKENI. V shed 2 bases and J 3 bases; nucleotides not matched to a gene: 6. This CDR3 is built from 16 residues. The DNA for the CDR3 is TGTGCCAGCTCACCATCGGGACAGGCGATCAATCAGCCCCAGCATTTT. Protein: CASSPSGQAINQPQHF.

This clone occurred once. The chain is built from TRBV28 and TRBJ2-1; TRBD1 agrees at 7 bases. Losses at the gene ends were 4 bases for V and 4 bases for J; bases not matched to a gene: 1. CDR1 is MDHEN, CDR2 SYDVKM, per germline. This CDR3 spans 13 amino acids. The CDR3 is CASSSQGYNEQFF. The CDR3, as DNA: TGTGCCAGCAGTTCACAGGGGTACAATGAGCAGTTCTTC.

The chain recombines TRBV3-1 (or the pseudogene TRBV3-2) with TRBJ2-3; 13 positions agree with TRBD2. This CDR3 is built from 16 residues. V dropped 0 bases and J dropped 4; count of bases not matched to a gene: 1. Germline V gene data show CDR1 as LGHDT and CDR2 as YNNKEL (reference sequence). The CDR3 sequence is CASSQDGLAGADTQYF. In DNA form, the CDR3 reads TGTGCCAGCAGCCAAGATGGACTAGCGGGAGCAGATACGCAGTATTTT.

The rearrangement uses TRBV28 and TRBJ2-3, with 7 positions matching TRBD2. The length of the CDR3 is 16 residues. From germline, CDR1 is MDHEN and CDR2 SYDVKM. Trimming at V came to 5 bases and at J to 3 bases, leaving 11 bases not matched to a gene. The chain's CDR3 is CASSLRLAAGTDTQYF. The CDR3 DNA reads as TGTGCCAGCAGTCTCCGACTAGCAGCGGGTACAGATACGCAGTATTTT.

The V gene is TRBV23-1, the J gene TRBJ2-7; D gene unclear. TRBV23-1 falls under the ORF class, with uncertain function. This CDR3 contains 12 residues. The germline V and J ends were trimmed by 2 bases and 4 bases, with 6 bases remaining between them. The CDR3 nucleotides read TGCGCCAGCAGTCAAGACACTTACGAGCAGTACGTC. This sequence encodes CASSQDTYEQYV.

This clone was picked up one time. This chain links TRBV5-1 with TRBJ1-3, with a weak D call TRBD1 (5 bases). This CDR3 region has 15 residues. Germline CDR1 SGHRS, CDR2 YFSETQ. Trimming left V 0 bases short and J 2 bases short, with 9 bases between. This chain's CDR3 is CASSLDPGPGNTIYF. The CDR3 nucleotides are TGCGCCAGCAGCTTGGACCCAGGGCCTGGAAACACCATATATTTT.

The CDR3 loop is CASSIDRATEAFF. In nucleotides, the CDR3 is TGTGCCAGTAGTATTGACAGGGCCACTGAAGCTTTCTTT. The V gene is TRBV19, the J gene TRBJ1-1; 7 bases are a match to TRBD1. The CDR3 totals 13 residues. V gave up 3 bases and J gave up 4 bases; unmatched junction bases: 2. Germline loops: CDR1 LNHDA, CDR2 SQIVND (reference sequence).

The gene calls are TRBV2 and TRBJ1-2; maybe TRBD1 (6 bases). V dropped 3 bases and J dropped 6 bases, with 11 bases sitting between them. Germline V gene lookup returns CDR1 SNHLY and CDR2 FYNNEI. The length of the CDR3 is 13 residues. The chain's CDR3 is CASSDYRVNGYTF. CDR3 bases: TGTGCCAGCAGTGATTACAGGGTAAATGGCTACACCTTC.

The chain employs TRBV27 and TRBJ2-1; TRBD1 is a possible D gene (5 bases). Germline CDR1 reads MNHEY; CDR2 reads SMNVEV (reference sequence). This CDR3 region has 13 residues. V lost 2 bases and J 6 bases, leaving 8 bases between the germline ends. The CDR3 spells CASSLLGANEQFF. CDR3 sequence (DNA): TGTGCCAGCAGTTTACTAGGGGCCAATGAGCAGTTCTTC.

For the CDR3, the DNA is TGCGCCAGCAGCTTGCTAGCGGGAGGGCAAGGAGATACGCAGTATTTT. Protein sequence: CASSLLAGGQGDTQYF. The chain carries TRBV5-1 and TRBJ2-3; 12 bases are a match to TRBD2. The CDR3 contains 16 residues. Trimming cost V 1 base and J 5 bases; bases outside gene matches: 5. From germline, CDR1 is SGHRS and CDR2 YFSETQ.

The chain links TRBV4-2 to TRBJ1-3, with D hard to call. The CDR3 runs 15 residues. Germline V gene lookup returns CDR1 LGHNA and CDR2 YNFKEQ. V was cut by 3 bases and J by 0 bases, with 9 bases left in between. CDR3 in DNA: TGTGCCAGCAGCCAGGAGTCGAGCTCTGGAAACACCATATATTTT. It specifies CASSQESSSGNTIYF.

The chain uses TRBV4-2 and TRBJ2-2; 10 bases fit TRBD2. The V and J ends lost 4 bases and 4 bases, in that order; junction bases with no gene match: 3. The germline V gene has CDR1 LGHNA and CDR2 YNFKEQ. This CDR3 contains 15 residues. The CDR3 coding sequence is TGTGCCAGCAGCCTCAGCGGGGGGGCCACCGGGGAGCTGTTTTTT. Protein: CASSLSGGATGELFF.

V gene TRBV6-4 combines with J gene TRBJ2-5; D is unclear. The CDR3 totals 16 residues. Trimming pared 7 bases from V and 4 bases from J, leaving 22 bases between. CDR1 and CDR2 from the germline V gene are MRHNA and SNTAGT. For the CDR3, the DNA is TGTGCCAGCACCCAACGGCGTGGGCTGAAAAGAGAGACCCAGTACTTC. This codes for CASTQRRGLKRETQYF.

This clone was observed a handful of times. V gene TRBV9 combines with J gene TRBJ1-2; D is unclear. This CDR3 comprises 15 residues. V shed 4 bases and J shed 0 bases, with 13 bases lying between them. Germline lookup yields CDR1 SGDLS and CDR2 YYNGEE. CDR3 bases: TGTGCCAGCAGCAAATTCGGGGAAACTAACTATGGCTACACCTTC. The encoded protein is CASSKFGETNYGYTF.

This clone was detected once. This sequence joins TRBV24-1 and TRBJ1-4; 7 positions agree with TRBD1. The germline CDR1 and CDR2 sequences are KGHDR and SFDVKD. V was clipped by 4 bases and J by 7 bases; unmatched bases: 11. There are 16 residues in the CDR3. The CDR3 is CATSDPGPQGVEKLFF. CDR3 nucleotide sequence: TGTGCCACCAGTGACCCCGGTCCTCAGGGGGTTGAAAAACTGTTTTTT.

The count of this clone is one. The rearrangement uses TRBV6-5 and TRBJ1-1; a weak D match, TRBD1 (6 bases). CDR1 MNHEY and CDR2 SVGAGI come from the germline V gene. V was shortened by 4 bases and J by 5 bases, with 8 bases between the two germline ends. This CDR3 spans 12 amino acids. CDR3 sequence reads: CASSSQGTEAFF. In DNA, the CDR3 is TGTGCCAGCAGTTCCCAGGGGACTGAAGCTTTCTTT.

This clone was picked up a small number of times. V gene TRBV28 combines with J gene TRBJ1-1; D is uncertain. The CDR3 has 11 amino acids. The germline V gene encodes CDR1 MDHEN and CDR2 SYDVKM. Between the trimmed V and J ends, which lost 4 bases and 10 bases, there was a span of 10 bases. CDR3 bases: TGTGCCAGCAGTTACGGGAGTTTAGCTTTCTTT. Amino acids: CASSYGSLAFF.